This TCR beta chain was profiled in a study of technical replicates of blood from a handful of donors. Looked up from germline, CDR1 is SQVTM and CDR2 is ANQGSEA. Trimming removed 4 bases from V and 5 bases from J, with 12 bases in between. CDR3 length: 12 residues. Assay: immunoSEQ multiplex PCR; the TCRdb copy retains only in-frame clones and omits some. The sample lists about 94,000 clones; about 96% were seen once. The V and J genes are TRBV29-1 and TRBJ2-7; possibly TRBD1 for D (6 bases). Source material: T cells isolated from PBMCs. The source of this sequence is a human donor in good health. The CDR3 nucleotides read TGCAGCGTTGGAAAAACAGGGAACGAGCAGTACTTC. This gives the protein CSVGKTGNEQYF.